This TCR beta chain was found in a study of CD8 T cells in Susac syndrome. The CDR3 extends over 15 amino acids. J was trimmed by 2 bases and V by 4 bases; bases with no gene match: 4. Per the germline V gene, CDR1 is SGHAT and CDR2 is FQNNGV. Roughly 0.45 to 1 ug RNA was reverse transcribed with random hexamers. TCRdb recomputed calls from the immunoSEQ multiplex PCR reads with MiXCR, one row per CDR3 protein. Of around 300,000 distinct CDR3 sequences in the sample, around 85% were seen once. This receptor was identified in a human donor with multiple sclerosis. Input material: CD8+ T cells from PBMCs. The J gene is TRBJ2-5, the V gene TRBV11-2; 10 bases are a match to TRBD2. The CDR3 DNA is TGTGCCAGCAGCTCTAGCGGGGGAAAACAAGAGACCCAGTACTTC. Protein: CASSSSGGKQETQYF. Variable domain in full (rest from reference TRBV11-2 and TRBJ2-5): EAGVAQSPRYKIIEKRQSVAFWCNPISGHATLYWYQQILGQGPKLLIQFQNNGVVDDSQLPKDRFSAERLKGVDSTLKIQPAKLEDSAVYLCASSSSGGKQETQYFGPGTRLLVL.